In this sample, the clone carrying this T cell receptor (beta chain) turned up many times. Antigen unknown. The DNA ends 3 residues before the CDR3 does, and the rest of the CDR3 is filled in from the germline J gene. These data originate in a study of T cell clonality in common variable immunodeficiency. Whole-study results and caveats: Compared with healthy controls, CVID subjects showed increased TCRbeta clonality, mostly in about a third. Shared TCRbeta clones were fewer between CVID subjects than controls. Common variable immunodeficiency TCR beta sequences reportedly had fewer deletions and N-nucleotide insertions.

The CDR3 covers 13 residues. Germline CDR1 SGHDN, CDR2 FVKESK. V was shortened by 2 bases and J by 5 bases, with 9 bases between the two germline ends. Sequencing input was equivalent genomic DNA from CVID and controls. TCRdb's copy holds only in-frame clones and misses some; the assay was immunoSEQ multiplex PCR. This sample shows 25,000 to 35,000 clones and no singletons; under 3.5% rests with the ten largest. The genes are TRBV14 and TRBJ1-2; tentative D call: TRBD1 (5 bases). The specimen sequenced was peripheral blood mononuclear cells. The receptor was isolated from a human donor with common variable immunodeficiency. CDR3 DNA (partial): TGTGCCAGCAGCCAACAAGGGGCGTATGGC. It translates to CASSQQGAYG. The CDR3 as a whole reads CASSQQGAYGYTF. The full variable domain, rest sourced from reference TRBV14 and TRBJ1-2, is EAGVTQFPSHSVIEKGQTVTLRCDPISGHDNLYWYRRVMGKEIKFLLHFVKESKQDESGMPNNRFLAERTGGTYSTLKVQPAELEDSGVYFCASSQQGAYGYTFGSGTRLTVV.